Shown below are 27 T cell receptor beta chains from a single sample sequenced in a study of T cells in Graves' hyperthyroidism and ophthalmopathy. RNA transcripts gave rise to amplified TCR beta CDR3 regions. TCR CDR3 regions were first amplified by RT-PCR with HTBI primers. One entry per CDR3 protein results from TCRdb running MiXCR on the multiplex PCR reads. The table records a few hundred thousand distinct CDR3 sequences, over 45% of them present only once. Sequenced sample: peripheral blood or thyroid tissue (not recorded which). The origin of the receptors is an adult woman with Graves' disease, either hyperthyroidism or ophthalmopathy (not recorded which).

The chain carries TRBV9 and TRBJ2-5; 14 nucleotides align to TRBD2. The CDR3 loop spans 17 amino acids. The trim removed 3 bases at V and 2 bases at J, leaving 6 bases unmatched. From germline, CDR1 is SGDLS and CDR2 YYNGEE. CDR3 nucleotides: TGTGCCAGCAGCGGTACGGGACTAGCGGGGGCACAAGAGACCCAGTACTTC. Its protein is CASSGTGLAGAQETQYF.

This clonotype was seen only a few times. This chain uses TRBV9 with TRBJ2-5; D unclear. V lost 0 bases and J 7 bases, leaving 10 bases between the germline ends. Germline CDR1 and CDR2: SGDLS and YYNGEE. The CDR3 consists of 13 residues. The CDR3 sequence: CASSVAPTGTQYF. In nucleotides, the CDR3 is TGTGCCAGCAGCGTAGCGCCTACCGGGACCCAGTACTTC. Based on the CDR3 plus reference TRBV9 and TRBJ2-5, the full variable domain is DSGVTQTPKHLITATGQRVTLRCSPRSGDLSVYWYQQSLDQGLQFLIQYYNGEERAKGNILERFSAQQFPDLHSELNLSSLELGDSALYFCASSVAPTGTQYFGPGTRLLVL.

There are many counts of this clonotype. The J gene is TRBJ2-7, the V gene TRBV7-2; the match to TRBD1 covers 9 bases. CDR3 length equals 14 residues. The trim removed 1 base at V and 7 bases at J, leaving 5 bases unmatched. Germline lookup yields CDR1 SGHTA and CDR2 FQGNSA. CDR3: CASSLGGQGGEQYF. The DNA for the CDR3 is TGTGCCAGCAGCTTAGGGGGACAGGGAGGGGAGCAGTACTTC.

V usage is TRBV19 and J usage is TRBJ1-1; 10 bases are a match to TRBD1. The germline CDR1 and CDR2 sequences are LNHDA and SQIVND (reference sequence). Unmatched junction bases numbered 15, after V lost 10 bases and J lost 4 bases. The CDR3 length is 16 residues. As DNA, the CDR3 is TGTGCCACCGCACGAGGGGGGACAGGGGAGGGCACTGAAGCTTTCTTT. This sequence encodes CATARGGTGEGTEAFF.

The table lists this clonotype with many counts. This rearrangement joins TRBV29-1 to TRBJ2-7, with 7 bases matching TRBD1. The junction had 10 bases not matched to a gene; V was cut back by 8 bases and J by 3 bases. Germline loops: CDR1 SQVTM, CDR2 ANQGSEA. The CDR3 runs 13 residues. The CDR3 reads CSFRQGVSYEQYF. CDR3 nucleotide sequence: TGCAGCTTCCGACAGGGAGTCAGCTACGAGCAGTACTTC.

There are many counts of this clonotype. The rearrangement uses TRBV19 and TRBJ1-1, with D perhaps TRBD1 (5 bases). Germline-derived CDR1 and CDR2 are LNHDA and SQIVND (reference sequence). The CDR3 is 11 amino acids. Between the trimmed V and J ends, which lost 3 bases and 10 bases, there was a span of 9 bases. The CDR3 DNA follows: TGTGCCAGTAGTATCCGGGACGCAGCTTTCTTT. Its translation is CASSIRDAAFF. The full variable domain, its missing parts supplied by reference TRBV19 and TRBJ1-1, is DGGITQSPKYLFRKEGQNVTLSCEQNLNHDAMYWYRQDPGQGLRLIYYSQIVNDFQKGDIAEGYSVSREKKESFPLTVTSAQKNPTAFYLCASSIRDAAFFGQGTRLTVV.

The sample holds many counts of this clonotype. CDR3 bases: TGTGCCACCAGCAGAGATCGTCTAGCGGGAGGAGCCGGGGAGCTGTTTTTT. Translated, it gives CATSRDRLAGGAGELFF. This chain uses TRBV15 with TRBJ2-2, with 11 bases identical to TRBD2. This CDR3 is 17 amino acids long. Losses at the gene ends were 0 bases for V and 6 bases for J; bases not matched to a gene: 6. Germline loops: CDR1 LNHNV, CDR2 YYDKDF (reference sequence).

Concerning this clonotype itself: Because the CDR3 is missing its conserved closing phenylalanine or tryptophan, this is likely a read error. The chain uses TRBV7-9 and TRBJ2-5, with D perhaps TRBD1 (6 bases). Germline loops: CDR1 SEHNR, CDR2 FQNEAQ (reference sequence). The ends were cut back, 4 bases at V and 5 bases at J, with 17 bases in the middle. CDR3 length equals 15 residues. The CDR3 DNA reads TGTGCCAGCAGCTATGCCGGGACAAGTGTTGAGACCCAGTACCTC. Amino acids: CASSYAGTSVETQYL.

This clonotype was detected ten times or more. The rearrangement links TRBV7-2 to TRBJ2-5, with D hard to call. The germline V gene has CDR1 SGHTA and CDR2 FQGNSA. The V gene lost 5 bases and the J gene lost 5 bases, with 12 bases spanning the gap. This CDR3 is built from 13 residues. Written as DNA, the CDR3 is TGTGCCAGCAGCCAAAACGGGTGGGAGACCCAGTACTTC. It yields the protein CASSQNGWETQYF.

The chain combines TRBV19 with TRBJ1-2; tentatively, D is TRBD1 (6 bases). Germline loops: CDR1 LNHDA, CDR2 SQIVND (reference sequence). The CDR3 is 13 amino acids. V was pared by 6 bases and J by 8 bases, with 16 bases between. CDR3: CASSPQGTVGYTF. In nucleotides, the CDR3 is TGTGCCAGTAGCCCTCAGGGGACCGTCGGCTACACCTTC.

The chain has TRBV15 and TRBJ1-5; D not certain. With 1 base removed from V and 1 base from J, the gap between germline ends came to 8 bases. This CDR3 is 15 amino acids long. CDR1 is LNHNV, CDR2 YYDKDF, per germline (reference sequence). Here the CDR3 DNA reads TGTGCCACCAGCAGAGGCCGCGAAAGCAATCAGCCCCAGCATTTT. It translates to CATSRGRESNQPQHF.

This clonotype was seen a handful of times. V usage is TRBV9 and J usage is TRBJ1-1; a weak D match, TRBD1 (6 bases). This CDR3 comprises 16 residues. V lost 2 bases, J lost 4 bases, and 18 bases lay in between. Germline CDR1 reads SGDLS; CDR2 reads YYNGEE. The CDR3 bases are TGTGCCAGCAGCGTTGCGGGGCAGGGGACCTTCACTGAAGCTTTCTTT. As protein: CASSVAGQGTFTEAFF.

This clonotype was seen repeatedly, ten times or more. The chain employs TRBV10-1 and TRBJ2-5; weak D call: TRBD1 (6 bases). Germline-derived CDR1 and CDR2 are WNHNN and SYGVQD (reference sequence). The CDR3 extends over 14 amino acids. V dropped 3 bases and J dropped 5 bases, with 13 bases sitting between them. The CDR3 sequence: CASSEQGRGETQYF. CDR3 bases: TGCGCCAGCAGTGAACAGGGAAGAGGGGAGACCCAGTACTTC.

On this clonotype: Just one base apart from a much larger clone, this may be a read error. The V and J genes are TRBV6-1 and TRBJ2-2; D remains ambiguous. This CDR3 has 12 amino acids. V shed 10 bases and J shed 5 bases, with 11 bases lying between them. Germline CDR1 MNHNS, CDR2 SASEGT. CDR3: CAISRETGELFF. The CDR3 DNA is TGTGCCATCAGCAGAGAAACCGGGGAGCTGTTTTTT.

This chain links TRBV29-1 with TRBJ1-1; perhaps TRBD1 as D (5 bases). The CDR3 contains 13 residues. Trimming took 6 bases from V and 1 from J, leaving 12 bases between them. From germline, CDR1 is SQVTM and CDR2 ANQGSEA. This CDR3 reads CSVPGPWNTEAFF. For the CDR3, the DNA is TGCAGCGTACCGGGACCGTGGAACACTGAAGCTTTCTTT. The full variable domain, with the rest looked up from reference TRBV29-1 and TRBJ1-1, is SAVISQKPSRDICQRGTSLTIQCQVDSQVTMMFWYRQQPGQSLTLIATANQGSEATYESGFVIDKFPISRPNLTFSTLTVSNMSPEDSSIYLCSVPGPWNTEAFFGQGTRLTVV.

This chain uses TRBV7-6 with TRBJ1-5; 7 bases map to TRBD1. CDR1 is SGHVS and CDR2 is FNYEAQ in the germline V gene. V shed 0 bases, J shed 4 bases, and the junction held 3 bases outside the gene matches. The CDR3 sequence is 15 residues long. In DNA, the CDR3 is TGTGCCAGCAGCTTAGCGACAGGGAAGAATCAGCCCCAGCATTTT. It is translated as CASSLATGKNQPQHF.

There are a few counts of this clonotype. The chain combines TRBV7-9 with TRBJ1-2; D gene unclear. CDR3 size: 12 residues. Germline-derived CDR1 and CDR2 are SEHNR and FQNEAQ (reference sequence). The V end lost 1 base, the J end lost 5 bases, and 5 bases lay between the germline ends. The CDR3 region has the DNA TGTGCCAGCAGCTTAGGGGAGTATGGCTACACCTTC. Protein product: CASSLGEYGYTF.

This clonotype was recorded many times. This rearrangement joins TRBV10-2 to TRBJ2-6; D possibly corresponds to TRBD2 (5 bases). The CDR3 contains 13 residues. The germline V gene has CDR1 WSHSY and CDR2 SAAADI. V lost 8 bases and J lost 3, with 8 bases in between. The CDR3 bases are TGCGCCAGCCGGGATGGTGGGGCCAACGTCCTGACTTTC. It translates to CASRDGGANVLTF.

The chain combines TRBV29-1 with TRBJ1-2; 7 bases fit TRBD1. From germline, CDR1 is SQVTM and CDR2 ANQGSEA. V lost 3 bases to trimming and J lost 2 bases; unmatched junction nucleotides: 6. This CDR3 is built from 14 residues. The CDR3 bases are TGCAGCGTTGAGGATGGGACAGCAAACTATGGCTACACCTTC. Amino acids: CSVEDGTANYGYTF.

This clonotype was counted many times. CDR3 nucleotides: TGTGCCAGCAGCTTCCGAGGGTTTGGAAACACCATATATTTT. It codes for CASSFRGFGNTIYF. The J gene is TRBJ1-3, the V gene TRBV7-2; D ambiguous. Germline V lookup: CDR1 SGHTA, CDR2 FQGNSA. The CDR3 has 14 residues. The germline V and J ends were trimmed by 3 bases and 3 bases, with 9 bases remaining between them.

The genes are TRBV29-1 and TRBJ2-7; 7 bases are shared with TRBD1. CDR3 length: 13 residues. V lost 7 bases and J lost 0; bases outside the gene matches: 6. CDR1 is SQVTM and CDR2 is ANQGSEA in the germline V gene. Written as DNA, the CDR3 is TGCAGCGCCCTACAGGGGATCTCCTACGAGCAGTACTTC. Translating gives CSALQGISYEQYF.

This clonotype was counted between two and nine times. V usage is TRBV10-3 and J usage is TRBJ2-2; the D is unclear. Germline V gene lookup returns CDR1 ENHRY and CDR2 SYGVKD. The CDR3 extends over 15 amino acids. In nucleotides, the CDR3 is TGTGCTAGAGATCGGTCTCGGCAATACACCGGGGAGCTGTTTTTT. This sequence encodes CARDRSRQYTGELFF.

A few counts support this clonotype. The V gene is TRBV27, the J gene TRBJ1-1; D gene ambiguous. The V gene lost 4 bases and the J gene lost 11 bases, with 17 bases spanning the gap. This CDR3 comprises 13 residues. Per the germline V gene, CDR1 is MNHEY and CDR2 is SMNVEV (reference sequence). The CDR3: CASSSHGEGRAFF. CDR3 coding DNA: TGTGCCAGCAGTTCCCACGGGGAGGGTCGGGCTTTCTTT.

This clonotype came up many times. CDR3 bases: TGTGCCAGCAGTTGGACTCCGGGCAGGAGGGCCACTGAAGCTTTCTTT. It encodes CASSWTPGRRATEAFF. The chain carries TRBV12-3 or TRBV12-4 and TRBJ1-1, with D unclear. Trimming removed 4 bases from V and 4 bases from J, with 19 bases in between. The CDR3 is 16 residues long.

In this sample, this clonotype turned up many times. The genes are TRBV20-1 and TRBJ1-5; tentatively, D is TRBD1 (6 bases). Germline loops: CDR1 DFQATT, CDR2 SNEGSKA (reference sequence). The CDR3 has 13 residues. The ends were cut back, 5 bases at V and 10 bases at J, with 18 bases in the middle. The CDR3 bases are TGCAGTGCTCGTACAGGGAGTTTAAACCCCCAGCATTTT. It encodes CSARTGSLNPQHF.

The chain combines TRBV7-9 with TRBJ2-7; a possible D gene is TRBD1 (6 bases). CDR3 length: 14 residues. CDR1 is SEHNR and CDR2 is FQNEAQ in the germline V gene (reference sequence). V was cut by 1 base and J by 4 bases, with 11 bases left in between. CDR3 DNA: TGTGCCAGCAGCTTAGTCTCCCAGGGGTACGAGCAGTACTTC. This translates into CASSLVSQGYEQYF.

This clonotype was counted ten times or more. J is TRBJ2-7 and V is TRBV20-1, with D maybe TRBD2 (5 bases). Germline V lookup: CDR1 DFQATT, CDR2 SNEGSKA (reference sequence). The CDR3 contains 13 residues. V lost 8 bases and J 0 bases, leaving 14 bases between the germline ends. The CDR3: CSPGLGSSYEQYF. For the CDR3, the DNA is TGCAGTCCCGGACTGGGTAGCTCCTACGAGCAGTACTTC.